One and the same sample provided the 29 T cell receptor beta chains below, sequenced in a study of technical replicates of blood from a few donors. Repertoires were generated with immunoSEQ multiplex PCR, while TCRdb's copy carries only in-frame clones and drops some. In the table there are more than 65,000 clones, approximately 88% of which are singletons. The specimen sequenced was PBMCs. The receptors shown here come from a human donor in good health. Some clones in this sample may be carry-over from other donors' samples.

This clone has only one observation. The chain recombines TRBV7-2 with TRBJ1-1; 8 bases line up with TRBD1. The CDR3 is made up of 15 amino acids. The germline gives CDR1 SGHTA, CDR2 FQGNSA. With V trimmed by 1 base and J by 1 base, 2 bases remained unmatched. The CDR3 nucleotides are TGTGCCAGCAGCTTAGGAACAGGGGGGAACACTGAAGCTTTCTTT. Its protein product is CASSLGTGGNTEAFF. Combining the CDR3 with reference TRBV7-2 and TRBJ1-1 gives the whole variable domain GAGVSQSPSNKVTEKGKDVELRCDPISGHTALYWYRQSLGQGLEFLIYFQGNSAPDKSGLPSDRFSAERTGGSVSTLTIQRTQQEDSAVYLCASSLGTGGNTEAFFGQGTRLTVV.

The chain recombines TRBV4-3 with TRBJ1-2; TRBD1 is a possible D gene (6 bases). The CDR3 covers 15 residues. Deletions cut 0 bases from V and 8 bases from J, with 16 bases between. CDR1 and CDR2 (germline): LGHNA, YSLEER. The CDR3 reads CASSQDRGGARGYTF. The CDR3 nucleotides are TGCGCCAGCAGCCAAGACCGGGGGGGGGCACGCGGCTACACCTTC.

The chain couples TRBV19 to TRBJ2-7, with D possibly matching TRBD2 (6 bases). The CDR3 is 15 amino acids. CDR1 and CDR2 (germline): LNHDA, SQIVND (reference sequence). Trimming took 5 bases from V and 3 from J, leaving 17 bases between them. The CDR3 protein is CASSPYLATHYEQYF. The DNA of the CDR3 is TGTGCCAGTAGTCCCTACCTAGCGACGCACTACGAGCAGTACTTC.

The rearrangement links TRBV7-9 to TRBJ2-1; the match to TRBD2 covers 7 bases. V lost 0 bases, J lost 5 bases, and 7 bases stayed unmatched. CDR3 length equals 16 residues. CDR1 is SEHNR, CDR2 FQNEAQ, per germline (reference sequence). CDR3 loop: CASSLAETSRHNEQFF. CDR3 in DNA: TGTGCCAGCAGCTTAGCGGAGACTAGCCGACACAATGAGCAGTTCTTC.

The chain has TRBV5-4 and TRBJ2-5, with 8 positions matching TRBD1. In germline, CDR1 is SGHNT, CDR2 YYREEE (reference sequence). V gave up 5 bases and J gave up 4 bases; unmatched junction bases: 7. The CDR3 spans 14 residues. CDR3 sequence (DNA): TGTGCCAGCAGTATCGACAGGGGTGGAGAGACCCAGTACTTC. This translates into CASSIDRGGETQYF.

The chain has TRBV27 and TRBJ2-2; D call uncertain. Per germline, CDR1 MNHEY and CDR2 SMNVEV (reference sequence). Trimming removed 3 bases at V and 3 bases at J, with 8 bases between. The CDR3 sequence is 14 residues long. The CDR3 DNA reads TGTGCCAGCAGTTTGCGGCCTCACACCGGGGAGCTGTTTTTT. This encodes CASSLRPHTGELFF.

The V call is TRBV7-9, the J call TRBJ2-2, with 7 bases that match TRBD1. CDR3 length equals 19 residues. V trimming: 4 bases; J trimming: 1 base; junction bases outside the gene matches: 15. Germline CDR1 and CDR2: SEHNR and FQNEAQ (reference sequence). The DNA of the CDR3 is TGTGCCAGCAGCTCAGGCAGGGGGAGAGTTACATGGAACACCGGGGAGCTGTTTTTT. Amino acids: CASSSGRGRVTWNTGELFF.

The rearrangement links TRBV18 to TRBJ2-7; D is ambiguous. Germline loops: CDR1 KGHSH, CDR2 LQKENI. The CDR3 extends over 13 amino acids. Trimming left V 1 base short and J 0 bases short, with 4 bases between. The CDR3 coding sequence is TGTGCCAGCTCACCACTATACTCCTACGAGCAGTACTTC. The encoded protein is CASSPLYSYEQYF.

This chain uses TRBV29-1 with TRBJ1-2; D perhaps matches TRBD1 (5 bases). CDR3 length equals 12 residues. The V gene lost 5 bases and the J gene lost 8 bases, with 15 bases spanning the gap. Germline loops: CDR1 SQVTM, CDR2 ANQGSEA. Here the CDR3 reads CSVYSGLGGYTF. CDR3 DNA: TGCAGCGTTTACTCAGGGTTGGGGGGCTACACCTTC. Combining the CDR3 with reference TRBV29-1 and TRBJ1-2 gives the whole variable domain SAVISQKPSRDICQRGTSLTIQCQVDSQVTMMFWYRQQPGQSLTLIATANQGSEATYESGFVIDKFPISRPNLTFSTLTVSNMSPEDSSIYLCSVYSGLGGYTFGSGTRLTVV.

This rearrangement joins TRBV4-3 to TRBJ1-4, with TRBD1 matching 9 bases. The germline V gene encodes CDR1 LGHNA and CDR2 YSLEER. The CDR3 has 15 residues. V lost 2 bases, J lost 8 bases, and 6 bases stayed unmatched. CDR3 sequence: CASSQRQGVEEKLFF. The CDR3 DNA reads TGCGCCAGCAGCCAAAGACAGGGGGTGGAGGAAAAACTGTTTTTT.

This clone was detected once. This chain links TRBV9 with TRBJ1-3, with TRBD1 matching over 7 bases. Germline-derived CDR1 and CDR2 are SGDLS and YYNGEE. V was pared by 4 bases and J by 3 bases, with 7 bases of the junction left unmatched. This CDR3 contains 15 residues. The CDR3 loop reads CASSPRTGVGNTIYF. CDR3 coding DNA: TGTGCCAGCAGCCCCCGAACAGGGGTTGGAAACACCATATATTTT. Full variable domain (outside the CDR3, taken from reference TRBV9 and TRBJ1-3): DSGVTQTPKHLITATGQRVTLRCSPRSGDLSVYWYQQSLDQGLQFLIQYYNGEERAKGNILERFSAQQFPDLHSELNLSSLELGDSALYFCASSPRTGVGNTIYFGEGSWLTVV.

Here the CDR3 reads CASSWGAGSTDTQYF. CDR3 nucleotide sequence: TGCGCCAGCAGCTGGGGAGCAGGTTCGACAGATACGCAGTATTTT. The V gene is TRBV5-1, the J gene TRBJ2-3; tentatively, D is TRBD2 (5 bases). With 3 bases removed from V and 3 bases from J, the gap between germline ends came to 14 bases. The CDR3 runs 15 residues. Germline V CDR1 and CDR2: SGHRS, YFSETQ.

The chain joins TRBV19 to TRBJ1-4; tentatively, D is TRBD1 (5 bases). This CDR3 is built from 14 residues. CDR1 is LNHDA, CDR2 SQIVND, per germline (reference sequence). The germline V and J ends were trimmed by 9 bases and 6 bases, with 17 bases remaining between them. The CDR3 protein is CASTPGGADEKLFF. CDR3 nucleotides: TGTGCCAGCACCCCCGGAGGGGCGGATGAAAAACTGTTTTTT.

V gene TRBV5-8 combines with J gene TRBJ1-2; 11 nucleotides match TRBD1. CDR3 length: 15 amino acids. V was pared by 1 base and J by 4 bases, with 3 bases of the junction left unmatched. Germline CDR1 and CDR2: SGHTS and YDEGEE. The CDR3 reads CASSLWTGGAYGYTF. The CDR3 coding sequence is TGTGCCAGCAGCTTGTGGACAGGGGGCGCCTATGGCTACACCTTC.

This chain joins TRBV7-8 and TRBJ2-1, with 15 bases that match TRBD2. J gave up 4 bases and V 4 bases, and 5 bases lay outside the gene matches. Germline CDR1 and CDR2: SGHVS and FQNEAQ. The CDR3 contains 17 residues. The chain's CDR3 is CASSSGLAGGFYNEQFF. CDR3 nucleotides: TGTGCCAGCAGCTCTGGACTAGCGGGGGGGTTTTACAATGAGCAGTTCTTC. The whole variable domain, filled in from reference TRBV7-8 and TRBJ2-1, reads GAGVSQSPRYKVAKRGQDVALRCDPISGHVSLFWYQQALGQGPEFLTYFQNEAQLDKSGLPSDRFFAERPEGSVSTLKIQRTQQEDSAVYLCASSSGLAGGFYNEQFFGPGTRLTVL.

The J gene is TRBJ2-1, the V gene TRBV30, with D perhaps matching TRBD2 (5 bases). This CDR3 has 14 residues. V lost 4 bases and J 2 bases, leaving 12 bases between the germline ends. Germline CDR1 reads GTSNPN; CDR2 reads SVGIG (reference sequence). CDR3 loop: CAWTLDYPYNEQFF. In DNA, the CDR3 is TGTGCCTGGACCTTAGACTACCCCTACAATGAGCAGTTCTTC.

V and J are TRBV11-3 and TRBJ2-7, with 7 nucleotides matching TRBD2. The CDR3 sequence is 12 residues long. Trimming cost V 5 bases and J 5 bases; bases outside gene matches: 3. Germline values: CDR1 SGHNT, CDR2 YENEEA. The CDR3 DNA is TGTGCCAGCAGCCGGGGGAGGGACGAGCAGTACTTC. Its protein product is CASSRGRDEQYF.

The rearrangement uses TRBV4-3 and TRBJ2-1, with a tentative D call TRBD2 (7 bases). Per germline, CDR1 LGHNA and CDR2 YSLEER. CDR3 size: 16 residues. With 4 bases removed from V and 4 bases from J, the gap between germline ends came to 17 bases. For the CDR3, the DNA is TGCGCCAGCAGCCGGTGGGGGGGCACGAGTTACAATGAGCAGTTCTTC. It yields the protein CASSRWGGTSYNEQFF.

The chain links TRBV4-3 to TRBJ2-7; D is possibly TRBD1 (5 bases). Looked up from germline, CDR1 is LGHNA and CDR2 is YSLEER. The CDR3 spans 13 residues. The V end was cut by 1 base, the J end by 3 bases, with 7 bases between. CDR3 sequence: CASSQGQFYEQYF. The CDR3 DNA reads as TGCGCCAGCAGCCAAGGACAGTTCTACGAGCAGTACTTC.

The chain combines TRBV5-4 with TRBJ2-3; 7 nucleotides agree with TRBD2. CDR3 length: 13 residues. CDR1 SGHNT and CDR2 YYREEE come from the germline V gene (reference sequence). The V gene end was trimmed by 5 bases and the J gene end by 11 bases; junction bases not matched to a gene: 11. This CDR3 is CASSPDYLAEQYF. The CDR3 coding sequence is TGTGCCAGCAGTCCCGACTATCTAGCGGAGCAGTATTTT.

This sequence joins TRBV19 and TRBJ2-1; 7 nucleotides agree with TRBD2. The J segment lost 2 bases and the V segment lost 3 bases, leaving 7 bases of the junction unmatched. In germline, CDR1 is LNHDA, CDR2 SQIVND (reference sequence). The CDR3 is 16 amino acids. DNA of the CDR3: TGTGCCAGTAGTATCCGAGGGGAGGGAGCCTACAATGAGCAGTTCTTC. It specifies CASSIRGEGAYNEQFF.

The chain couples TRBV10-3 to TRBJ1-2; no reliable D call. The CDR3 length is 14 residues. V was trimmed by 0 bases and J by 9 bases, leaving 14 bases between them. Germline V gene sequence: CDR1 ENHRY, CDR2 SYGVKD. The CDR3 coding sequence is TGTGCCATCAGTGAGTCACCCGGGGTTCTTCGCTACACCTTC. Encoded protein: CAISESPGVLRYTF.

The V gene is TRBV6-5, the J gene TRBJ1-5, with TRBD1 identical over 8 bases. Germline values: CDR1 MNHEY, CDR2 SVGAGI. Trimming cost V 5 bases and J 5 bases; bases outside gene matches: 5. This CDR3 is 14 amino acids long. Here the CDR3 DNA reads TGTGCCAGCAGTGCCGGCAGGGGGCATCAGCCCCAGCATTTT. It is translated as CASSAGRGHQPQHF.

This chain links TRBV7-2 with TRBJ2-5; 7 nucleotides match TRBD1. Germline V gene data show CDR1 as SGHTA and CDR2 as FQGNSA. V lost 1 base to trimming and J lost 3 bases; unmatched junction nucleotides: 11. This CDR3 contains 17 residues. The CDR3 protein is CASSLGPGTATKETQYF. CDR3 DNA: TGTGCCAGCAGCTTAGGCCCAGGGACAGCTACCAAAGAGACCCAGTACTTC.

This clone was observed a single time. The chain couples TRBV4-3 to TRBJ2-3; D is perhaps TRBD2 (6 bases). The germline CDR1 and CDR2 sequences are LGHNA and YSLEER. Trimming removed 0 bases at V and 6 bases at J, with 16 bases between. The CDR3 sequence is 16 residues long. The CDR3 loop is CASSQETSRSGDTQYF. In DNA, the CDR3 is TGCGCCAGCAGCCAAGAAACTAGCCGCTCCGGGGATACGCAGTATTTT.

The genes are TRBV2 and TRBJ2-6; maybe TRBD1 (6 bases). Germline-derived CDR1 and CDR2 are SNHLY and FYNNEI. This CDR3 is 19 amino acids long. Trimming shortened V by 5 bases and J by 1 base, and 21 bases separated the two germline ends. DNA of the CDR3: TGTGCCAGCAGTTTTCATAAAAATCAGGGGCTATCTGGGGCCAACGTCCTGACTTTC. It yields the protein CASSFHKNQGLSGANVLTF.

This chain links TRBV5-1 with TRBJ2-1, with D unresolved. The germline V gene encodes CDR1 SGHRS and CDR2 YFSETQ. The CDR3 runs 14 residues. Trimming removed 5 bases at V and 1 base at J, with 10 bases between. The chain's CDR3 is CASRAEFSYNEQFF. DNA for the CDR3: TGCGCCAGCAGGGCGGAATTTTCCTACAATGAGCAGTTCTTC.

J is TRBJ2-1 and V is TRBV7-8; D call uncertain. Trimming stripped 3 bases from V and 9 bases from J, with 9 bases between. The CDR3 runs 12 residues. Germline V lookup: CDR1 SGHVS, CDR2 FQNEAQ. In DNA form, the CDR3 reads TGTGCCAGCAGCTTCCCAACGAGTGAGCAGTTCTTC. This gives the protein CASSFPTSEQFF.

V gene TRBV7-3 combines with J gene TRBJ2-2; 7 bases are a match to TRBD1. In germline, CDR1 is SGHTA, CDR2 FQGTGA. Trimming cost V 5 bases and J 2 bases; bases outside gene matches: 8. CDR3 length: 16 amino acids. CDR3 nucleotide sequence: TGTGCCAGCAGCCCGGCCGGGACAGCTAACACCGGGGAGCTGTTTTTT. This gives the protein CASSPAGTANTGELFF.